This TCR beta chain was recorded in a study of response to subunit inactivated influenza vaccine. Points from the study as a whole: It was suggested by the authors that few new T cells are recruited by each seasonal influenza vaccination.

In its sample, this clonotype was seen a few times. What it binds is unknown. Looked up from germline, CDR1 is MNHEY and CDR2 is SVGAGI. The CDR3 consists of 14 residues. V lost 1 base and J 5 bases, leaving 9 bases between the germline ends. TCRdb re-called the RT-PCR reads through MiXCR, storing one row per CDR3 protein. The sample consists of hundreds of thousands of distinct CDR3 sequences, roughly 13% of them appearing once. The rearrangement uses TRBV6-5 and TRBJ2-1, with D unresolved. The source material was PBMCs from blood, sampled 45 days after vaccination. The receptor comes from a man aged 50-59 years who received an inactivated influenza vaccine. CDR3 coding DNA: TGTGCCAGCAGTTACTACCAAACCCACAATGAGCAGTTCTTC. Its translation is CASSYYQTHNEQFF.